This T cell receptor (beta chain) was sequenced for a study of CDR3 diversity in severe acne. TCRdb called the PCR reads again in MiXCR, with one record for every CDR3 protein. The sample lists more than 80,000 distinct CDR3 sequences; about 49% were seen once. V dropped 0 bases and J dropped 7 bases, with 16 bases sitting between them. The CDR3 runs 15 residues. Germline V gene lookup returns CDR1 SGHKS and CDR2 YYEKEE (reference sequence). This clonotype was picked up many times. The rearrangement joins TRBV5-5 to TRBJ1-2; D not resolved. The source material was blood. The sequence derives from a male donor with severe acne vulgaris. CDR3 sequence reads: CASSLETRPAFGYTF. The CDR3 DNA is TGTGCCAGCAGCTTGGAGACCAGACCAGCGTTTGGCTACACCTTC.